Below are 19 T cell receptor beta chains sequenced from a single sample in a study of shared clonotypes between healthy human individuals. TCRdb's table, derived via immunoSEQ multiplex PCR, lists solely in-frame clones and lacks some. Counted here are about 990,000 clones, roughly 74% occurring once; the ten biggest clones make up roughly 0.61%. Sequenced material: memory CD4+ T cells from PBMCs. Subset given: CD45RA-negative fraction. Receptor source: a man younger than 35 in good health. Some clones in this sample may be carry-over from other donors' samples.

The chain recombines TRBV9 with TRBJ1-2; D gene ambiguous. Trimming cost V 4 bases and J 3 bases, with 22 bases left between them. Germline loops: CDR1 SGDLS, CDR2 YYNGEE. CDR3 length: 17 residues. The CDR3, as DNA: TGTGCCAGCAGCTACCGCAGTGATGGACGGCAACACTATGGCTACACCTTC. Protein sequence: CASSYRSDGRQHYGYTF.

This chain uses TRBV9 with TRBJ1-1; D is perhaps TRBD1 (5 bases). V lost 3 bases, J lost 2 bases, and 11 bases lay in between. The CDR3 is made up of 14 amino acids. The V gene's germline CDR1 is SGDLS and CDR2 YYNGEE. The CDR3 loop reads CASSALTANTEAFF. The CDR3 DNA reads as TGTGCCAGCAGCGCCTTGACAGCAAACACTGAAGCTTTCTTT. Looking up the rest from reference TRBV9 and TRBJ1-1 gives the full variable domain: DSGVTQTPKHLITATGQRVTLRCSPRSGDLSVYWYQQSLDQGLQFLIQYYNGEERAKGNILERFSAQQFPDLHSELNLSSLELGDSALYFCASSALTANTEAFFGQGTRLTVV.

The chain recombines TRBV2 with TRBJ2-7, with 9 nucleotides matching TRBD2. Germline lookup yields CDR1 SNHLY and CDR2 FYNNEI. Losses at the gene ends were 7 bases for V and 7 bases for J; bases not matched to a gene: 11. This CDR3 comprises 14 residues. Here the CDR3 DNA reads TGTGCCAGCATGGGCGGGAGGGCCTTAAGGGAGCAGTACTTC. Its translation is CASMGGRALREQYF. Full variable domain (outside the CDR3, taken from reference TRBV2 and TRBJ2-7): EPEVTQTPSHQVTQMGQEVILRCVPISNHLYFYWYRQILGQKVEFLVSFYNNEISEKSEIFDDQFSVERPDGSNFTLKIRSTKLEDSAMYFCASMGGRALREQYFGPGTRLTVT.

The V and J genes are TRBV6-1 and TRBJ1-5, with TRBD1 matching over 7 bases. The CDR3 runs 15 residues. Germline loops: CDR1 MNHNS, CDR2 SASEGT. Trimming cost V 7 bases and J 5 bases; bases outside gene matches: 11. The CDR3 region is CASIISTGRDQPQHF. The DNA for the CDR3 is TGTGCCAGCATCATTTCGACAGGGCGGGATCAGCCCCAGCATTTT.

The gene calls are TRBV28 and TRBJ2-7; 12 nucleotides line up with TRBD2. This CDR3 comprises 15 residues. V gave up 5 bases and J gave up 9 bases; unmatched junction bases: 11. CDR1 is MDHEN, CDR2 SYDVKM, per germline. For the CDR3, the DNA is TGTGCCAGCAGTCTGACTAGCGGGAGCCCCAGGGTGCAGTACTTC. It yields the protein CASSLTSGSPRVQYF.

J is TRBJ2-2 and V is TRBV7-6; D is ambiguous. The CDR3 sequence is 16 residues long. Per germline, CDR1 SGHVS and CDR2 FNYEAQ. Trimming removed 1 base at V and 6 bases at J, with 15 bases between. CDR3 loop: CASSLEASPFPGELFF. CDR3 coding DNA: TGTGCCAGCAGCTTAGAGGCCTCGCCTTTCCCCGGGGAGCTGTTTTTT.

This chain links TRBV5-4 with TRBJ1-5, with D maybe TRBD1 (5 bases). V was clipped by 6 bases and J by 1 base, with 8 bases between them. This CDR3 is 13 amino acids long. Germline CDR1 reads SGHNT; CDR2 reads YYREEE (reference sequence). The CDR3, as DNA: TGTGCCAGCACCCGGGACAGCAATCAGCCCCAGCATTTT. Amino acids: CASTRDSNQPQHF.

The chain's CDR3 is CASSLGYRTEQFF. CDR3 in DNA: TGCGCCAGCAGCTTAGGATACAGGACTGAGCAGTTCTTC. The chain couples TRBV5-1 to TRBJ2-1, with D perhaps matching TRBD1 (5 bases). The ends were cut back, 2 bases at V and 9 bases at J, with 12 bases in the middle. Looked up from germline, CDR1 is SGHRS and CDR2 is YFSETQ. This CDR3 region has 13 residues.

This rearrangement joins TRBV7-2 to TRBJ1-1; maybe TRBD1 (6 bases). The germline V and J ends were trimmed by 4 bases and 3 bases, with 12 bases remaining between them. The germline V gene encodes CDR1 SGHTA and CDR2 FQGNSA. CDR3 length equals 14 residues. CDR3 coding DNA: TGTGCCAGCAGCTCTCAAGCAGGGGACACTGAAGCTTTCTTT. This codes for CASSSQAGDTEAFF.

V and J are TRBV18 and TRBJ1-4, with a possible D match to TRBD1 (6 bases). V was shortened by 4 bases and J by 10 bases, with 7 bases between the two germline ends. The CDR3 totals 11 residues. CDR1 and CDR2 from the germline V gene are KGHSH and LQKENI. The CDR3 spells CASSQGVKLFF. In DNA, the CDR3 is TGTGCCAGCTCACAGGGGGTAAAACTGTTTTTT.

The chain carries TRBV12-5 and TRBJ2-2, with TRBD1 matching over 10 bases. J was trimmed by 5 bases and V by 5 bases; bases with no gene match: 11. The CDR3 extends over 17 amino acids. The germline V gene has CDR1 LGHNT and CDR2 FRNRAP. CDR3 in DNA: TGTGCTAGTGGTCTGGCCGGGACAGGGGAGGGTACCGGGGAGCTGTTTTTT. This codes for CASGLAGTGEGTGELFF.

On this clone itself: The same CDR3 can be traced to other DNA sequences in this sample. The J gene is TRBJ2-1, the V gene TRBV11-3; no clear D gene. CDR3 length: 12 amino acids. Trimming pared 5 bases from V and 5 bases from J, leaving 7 bases between. Per the germline V gene, CDR1 is SGHNT and CDR2 is YENEEA. The CDR3 loop is CASSRLDNEQFF. In DNA form, the CDR3 reads TGTGCCAGCAGCAGGCTTGACAATGAGCAGTTCTTC. Variable domain in full (rest from reference TRBV11-3 and TRBJ2-1): EAGVVQSPRYKIIEKKQPVAFWCNPISGHNTLYWYLQNLGQGPELLIRYENEEAVDDSQLPKDRFSAERLKGVDSTLKIQPAELGDSAVYLCASSRLDNEQFFGPGTRLTVL.

This clone was detected only once. The chain employs TRBV2 and TRBJ1-2; D gene ambiguous. Germline values: CDR1 SNHLY, CDR2 FYNNEI. This CDR3 is built from 13 residues. With 7 bases removed from V and 2 bases from J, the gap between germline ends came to 11 bases. The CDR3 nucleotides are TGTGCCAGCACCGGGTTGTGGAACTATGGCTACACCTTC. The encoded protein is CASTGLWNYGYTF.

This chain links TRBV9 with TRBJ2-2; 10 bases agree with TRBD1. Germline V gene sequence: CDR1 SGDLS, CDR2 YYNGEE. CDR3 length: 17 amino acids. With V trimmed by 0 bases and J by 5 bases, 7 bases remained unmatched. This CDR3 reads CASSVAGTGVRTGELFF. CDR3 DNA: TGTGCCAGCAGCGTAGCCGGGACAGGGGTACGGACCGGGGAGCTGTTTTTT.

A single count supports this clone. The chain couples TRBV18 to TRBJ1-4; 8 nucleotides agree with TRBD1. The CDR3 covers 13 residues. Looked up from germline, CDR1 is KGHSH and CDR2 is LQKENI. The V gene end was trimmed by 6 bases and the J gene end by 8 bases; junction bases not matched to a gene: 5. The CDR3 protein is CASSRGPNEKLFF. Here the CDR3 DNA reads TGTGCCAGCTCCAGGGGGCCGAACGAAAAACTGTTTTTT.

The chain is built from TRBV6-1 and TRBJ1-4; D is undetermined. In germline, CDR1 is MNHNS, CDR2 SASEGT. The germline V and J ends were trimmed by 2 bases and 4 bases, with 14 bases remaining between them. The CDR3 extends over 16 amino acids. CDR3 amino acids: CASSEIMHSVNEKLFF. The CDR3 DNA sequence: TGTGCCAGCAGTGAAATTATGCACAGCGTTAATGAAAAACTGTTTTTT.

The chain combines TRBV28 with TRBJ1-1, with 9 bases lining up with TRBD1. The CDR3 runs to 15 residues. Germline V gene data show CDR1 as MDHEN and CDR2 as SYDVKM. J lost 1 base, V lost 6 bases, and 6 bases had no gene match. This CDR3 is CASSQWTGANTEAFF. CDR3 in DNA: TGTGCCAGCAGCCAATGGACAGGGGCGAACACTGAAGCTTTCTTT.

The gene calls are TRBV6-5 and TRBJ1-1; the D gene is possibly TRBD1 (6 bases). The CDR3 is made up of 16 amino acids. The germline V and J ends were trimmed by 2 bases and 6 bases, with 19 bases remaining between them. Germline lookup yields CDR1 MNHEY and CDR2 SVGAGI. The CDR3 bases are TGTGCCAGCAGTTACGGCGGAGGGGGGGCGTTCCCTGAAGCTTTCTTT. It is translated as CASSYGGGGAFPEAFF.

The chain employs TRBV27 and TRBJ1-2; D gene uncertain. Trimming shortened V by 3 bases and J by 8 bases, and 22 bases separated the two germline ends. The CDR3 extends over 16 amino acids. Germline V lookup: CDR1 MNHEY, CDR2 SMNVEV (reference sequence). CDR3 DNA sequence: TGTGCCAGCAGTTTCATTAGCGCTCGGGGTCTGGGAGGCTACACCTTC. It encodes CASSFISARGLGGYTF.